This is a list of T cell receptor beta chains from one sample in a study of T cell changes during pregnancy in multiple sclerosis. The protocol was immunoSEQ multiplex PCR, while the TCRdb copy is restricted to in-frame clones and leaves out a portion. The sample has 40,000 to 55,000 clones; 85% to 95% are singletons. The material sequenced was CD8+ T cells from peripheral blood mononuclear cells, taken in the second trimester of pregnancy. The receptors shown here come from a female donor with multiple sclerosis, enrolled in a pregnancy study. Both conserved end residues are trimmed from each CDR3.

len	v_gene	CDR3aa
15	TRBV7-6	ASSTPDQTGGTYEQY
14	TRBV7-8	ASSLIGGTYQETQY
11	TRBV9	ASSVGGTGEAF
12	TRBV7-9	ASSALTPGNEQY
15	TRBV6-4	ASSPDPDRNNNYGYT
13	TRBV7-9	ASSDRGRGGDGYT
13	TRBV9	ASSVYEGPNEKLF
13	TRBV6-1	ASSAGLAGAGELF
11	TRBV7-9	ASSSETSPEQF
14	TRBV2	ASSRPGSSYNSPLH
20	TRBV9	ASSVGPDPTPFVRSRNYGYT
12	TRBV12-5	ASGLGRGDPPLH
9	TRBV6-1	ATQASYGYT
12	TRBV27	ASSFGGITGELF
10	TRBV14	ASSLRNTEAF
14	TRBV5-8	ASSGGTSGGKNIQY
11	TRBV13	ASSHRFNSPLH
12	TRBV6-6	ASSTGGNTDTQY
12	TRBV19	ATAAGVVGNTIY
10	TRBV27	ASSFSPREQF
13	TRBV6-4	ASSVKAGGINEQF
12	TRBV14	ASSQDSPKNIQY
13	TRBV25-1	ASSGGGLSTDTQY
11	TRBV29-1	SATPPSSYEQY
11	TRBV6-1	ASIGVGNYGYT
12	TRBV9	ASSVEGVNTEAF
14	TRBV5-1	ASSLGSTGDTDTQY
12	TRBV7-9	ASSLTPPFYEQY
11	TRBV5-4	ASSSGQDYEQY
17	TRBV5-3	ARSSVRNRDSYSNQPQH
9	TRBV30	AWEGDTEAF
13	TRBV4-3	ASSQGGGSGEKLF
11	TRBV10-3	AIAAPGSAEAF
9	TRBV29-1	SVRGTAEAF
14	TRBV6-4	ASSASGHLNTGELF
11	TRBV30	AWSVTENYGYT
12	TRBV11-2	ASSSPLSNEKLF